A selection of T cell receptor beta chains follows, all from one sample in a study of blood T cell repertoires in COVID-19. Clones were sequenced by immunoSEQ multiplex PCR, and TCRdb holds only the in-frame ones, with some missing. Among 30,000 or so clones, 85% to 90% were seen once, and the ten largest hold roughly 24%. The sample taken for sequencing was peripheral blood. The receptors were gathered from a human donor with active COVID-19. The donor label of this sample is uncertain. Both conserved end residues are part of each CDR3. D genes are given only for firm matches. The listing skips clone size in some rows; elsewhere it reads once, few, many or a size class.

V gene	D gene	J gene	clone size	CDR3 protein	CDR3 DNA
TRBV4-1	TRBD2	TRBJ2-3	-	CASSQAKLSGRAPDTQYF	TGCGCCAGCAGCCAAGCAAAACTCAGCGGGAGGGCCCCGGATACGCAGTATTTT
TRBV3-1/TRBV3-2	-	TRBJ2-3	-	CASSQGGGRASQYF	TGTGCCAGCAGCCAGGGGGGGGGCCGGGCCTCGCAGTATTTT
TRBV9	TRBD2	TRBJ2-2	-	CASSVFSGTNTGELFF	TGTGCCAGCAGCGTATTTAGCGGGACGAACACCGGGGAGCTGTTTTTT
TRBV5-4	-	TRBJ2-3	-	CASSTPGRDTQYF	TGTGCCAGCAGCACTCCGGGGAGAGATACGCAGTATTTT
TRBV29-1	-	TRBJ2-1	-	CSVDPSVTGEQFF	TGCAGCGTTGACCCTTCTGTAACGGGAGAGCAGTTCTTC
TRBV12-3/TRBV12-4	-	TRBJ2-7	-	CASRDSFWNEQYF	TGTGCCAGCAGAGACAGCTTCTGGAACGAGCAGTACTTC
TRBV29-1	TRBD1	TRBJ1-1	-	CSVMTGEAFF	TGCAGCGTGATGACAGGGGAAGCTTTCTTT
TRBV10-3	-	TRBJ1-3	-	CAITGGPGNTIYF	TGTGCCATCACCGGGGGGCCTGGAAACACCATATATTTT
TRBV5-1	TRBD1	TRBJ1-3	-	CASSRTQGGGGNTIYF	TGCGCCAGCAGCCGGACCCAAGGGGGCGGAGGAAACACCATATATTTT
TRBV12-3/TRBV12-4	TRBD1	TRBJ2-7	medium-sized	CASSLGTGEQYF	TGTGCCAGCAGTTTAGGGACAGGCGAGCAGTACTTC
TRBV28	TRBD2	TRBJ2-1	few	CASSLASGSRNEQFF	TGTGCCAGCAGTTTAGCTAGCGGGAGTCGCAATGAGCAGTTCTTC
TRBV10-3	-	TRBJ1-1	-	CAISESGGATEAFF	TGTGCCATCAGTGAGTCAGGCGGGGCCACTGAAGCTTTCTTT
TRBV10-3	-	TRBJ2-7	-	CAIGTSAAIFSYEQYF	TGTGCCATAGGGACTTCCGCCGCGATATTCTCCTACGAGCAGTACTTC
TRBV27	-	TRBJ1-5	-	CASSLYYPGPGGNQPQHF	TGTGCCAGCAGTTTATATTACCCGGGACCAGGGGGCAATCAGCCCCAGCATTTT
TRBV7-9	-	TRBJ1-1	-	CASSRDVWLNTEAFF	TGTGCCAGCAGCAGGGACGTCTGGCTGAACACTGAAGCTTTCTTT
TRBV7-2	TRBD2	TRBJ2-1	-	CASSLVSGRGDEQFF	TGTGCCAGCAGCTTAGTTAGCGGGAGAGGAGATGAGCAGTTCTTC
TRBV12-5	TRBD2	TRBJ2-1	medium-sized	CASGFRREVNNEQFF	TGTGCTAGTGGTTTTCGGCGGGAGGTAAACAATGAGCAGTTCTTC
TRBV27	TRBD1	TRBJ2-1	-	CASRINRGSSYNEQFF	TGTGCCAGCAGGATTAACAGGGGTAGCTCCTACAATGAGCAGTTCTTC
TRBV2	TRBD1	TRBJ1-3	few	CASREGTVSGNTIYF	TGTGCCAGCAGGGAAGGGACAGTGTCTGGAAACACCATATATTTT
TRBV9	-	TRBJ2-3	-	CASSVGISRSTDTQYF	TGTGCCAGCAGCGTAGGGATTAGCCGTAGCACAGATACGCAGTATTTT
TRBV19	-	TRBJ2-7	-	CATRQDDRVYEQYF	TGTGCCACCCGTCAAGACGACAGAGTATACGAGCAGTACTTC
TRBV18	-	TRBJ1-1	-	CASSPAGGGTEAFF	TGTGCCAGCTCACCAGCGGGGGGGGGAACTGAAGCTTTCTTT